A selection of T cell receptor beta chains follows, all from one sample in a study of CD8+CD57+ T cells in acquired aplastic anemia. A single record per CDR3 protein comes from TCRdb applying MiXCR to the reads. Among 250,000 to 350,000 distinct CDR3 sequences listed, 55% to 60% were seen once. The sequencing sample was made of sorted CD4+, CD8+, or CD8+CD57+ T cells (not recorded which) from PBMCs. These TCRs come from a human donor with severe aplastic anemia or a healthy control (not recorded which). The CDR3 runs from the conserved cysteine through the conserved F or W. The D gene is left open where the match is weak. Size tells how often a clone was seen (once, few, many) or the class of an expanded clone, and some rows leave it out.

J: TRBJ1-1
D: .
size: .
V: TRBV2
CDR3: CAGKAGGDNEAFF
DNA: TGTGCCGGTAAAGCGGGGGGGGACAATGAAGCTTTCTTT

J: TRBJ1-5
D: .
size: many
V: TRBV12-3/TRBV12-4
CDR3: CASSFGQVNQPQHF
DNA: TGTGCCAGCAGTTTCGGTCAGGTCAATCAGCCCCAGCATTTT

J: TRBJ2-3
D: .
size: .
V: TRBV2
CDR3: CASSGLAGSSTDTQYF
DNA: TGTGCCAGCAGTGGTTTAGCAGGATCTAGCACAGATACGCAGTACTTT

J: TRBJ1-2
D: TRBD1
size: few
V: TRBV5-4
CDR3: CASSLGGTGALDYTF
DNA: TGTGCCAGCAGCTTGGGGGGGACAGGGGCTCTTGACTACACCTTC

J: TRBJ2-3
D: TRBD2
size: few
V: TRBV7-6
CDR3: CASSTLAAGDTQYF
DNA: TGTGCCAGCAGCACACTAGCGGCAGGAGATACGCAGTATTTT

J: TRBJ1-1
D: .
size: .
V: TRBV7-6
CDR3: CASSLGTHTEAFF
DNA: TGTGCCAGCAGCTTAGGGACCCACACTGAAGCTTTCTTT

J: TRBJ2-7
D: .
size: .
V: TRBV7-6
CDR3: CASSIGDFSYEQYF
DNA: TGTGCCAGCAGCATAGGCGACTTCTCCTACGAGCAGTACTTC

J: TRBJ1-2
D: TRBD1
size: .
V: TRBV28
CDR3: CASSLRGLDYGYTF
DNA: TGTGCCAGCAGTTTAAGGGGGCTGGACTATGGCTACACCTTC

J: TRBJ1-2
D: .
size: many
V: TRBV7-8
CDR3: CASSLRAVTANYGYTF
DNA: TGTGCCAGCAGCTTAAGGGCAGTTACAGCTAACTATGGCTACACCTTC

J: TRBJ1-3
D: .
size: .
V: TRBV4-2
CDR3: CASSPHETGTGNTIYF
DNA: TGTGCCAGCAGCCCACATGAGACGGGCACTGGAAACACCATATATTTT

J: TRBJ2-5
D: .
size: .
V: TRBV24-1
CDR3: CATSDPPGDSEAQYF
DNA: TGTGCCACCAGTGACCCACCAGGGGATTCGGAGGCCCAGTACTTC

J: TRBJ2-3
D: TRBD1
size: few
V: TRBV25-1
CDR3: CASSVTGSSTDTQYF
DNA: TGTGCCAGCAGTGTGACAGGGTCTAGCACAGATACGCAGTATTTT

J: TRBJ1-1
D: .
size: many
V: TRBV5-1
CDR3: CASSLLQGRTEAFF
DNA: TGCGCCAGCAGCTTATTACAGGGTCGCACTGAAGCTTTCTTT

J: TRBJ1-6
D: .
size: .
V: TRBV20-1
CDR3: CSAKLGRLNSPLHF
DNA: TGCAGTGCTAAACTGGGACGGCTGAATTCACCCCTCCACTTT

J: TRBJ2-1
D: TRBD2
size: .
V: TRBV20-1
CDR3: CSAKERGGLRSYNEQFF
DNA: TGCAGTGCTAAAGAGCGGGGGGGCCTTAGGTCCTACAATGAGCAGTTCTTC

J: TRBJ1-5
D: .
size: .
V: TRBV24-1
CDR3: CATSWAGSNQPQHF
DNA: TGTGCCACCTCCTGGGCGGGGAGCAATCAGCCCCAGCATTTT

J: TRBJ2-2
D: .
size: many
V: TRBV7-9
CDR3: CASSTGVLDTGELFF
DNA: TGTGCCAGCAGCACCGGGGTTCTTGACACCGGGGAGCTGTTTTTT

J: TRBJ2-5
D: .
size: few
V: TRBV7-2
CDR3: CASSFREAQYF
DNA: TGTGCCAGCAGCTTTAGGGAGGCCCAGTACTTC

J: TRBJ1-5
D: .
size: .
V: TRBV19
CDR3: CASSIFRFGFGANQPQHF
DNA: TGTGCCAGTAGTATTTTTCGTTTTGGGTTTGGGGCGAATCAGCCCCAGCATTTT

J: TRBJ2-2
D: .
size: .
V: TRBV7-3
CDR3: CASSLRPWFGELFF
DNA: TGTGCCAGCAGTTTAAGGCCTTGGTTCGGGGAGCTGTTTTTT

J: TRBJ2-1
D: TRBD2
size: .
V: TRBV7-9
CDR3: CASSVHLSGVNEQFF
DNA: TGTGCCAGCAGCGTTCATTTGAGCGGGGTCAATGAGCAGTTCTTC

J: TRBJ2-1
D: TRBD2
size: .
V: TRBV7-2
CDR3: CASSLGRRLAGLKYYEQFF
DNA: TGTGCCAGCAGCTTAGGTCGTCGACTAGCGGGACTTAAATACTATGAGCAGTTCTTC

J: TRBJ1-1
D: .
size: .
V: TRBV7-3
CDR3: CASSLLRGKNTEAFF
DNA: TGTGCCAGCAGCTTATTGCGGGGGAAGAACACTGAAGCTTTCTTT

J: TRBJ2-5
D: .
size: .
V: TRBV12-3/TRBV12-4
CDR3: CASSLGALQETQYF
DNA: TGTGCCAGCAGTTTAGGGGCCCTACAAGAGACCCAGTACTTC

J: TRBJ1-6
D: .
size: .
V: TRBV19
CDR3: CASSIGAHSPLHF
DNA: TGTGCCAGTAGTATAGGGGCGCATTCACCCCTCCACTTT

J: TRBJ2-1
D: TRBD2
size: many
V: TRBV7-9
CDR3: CASSYLAGLYNEQFF
DNA: TGTGCCAGCAGCTACCTAGCGGGACTCTACAATGAGCAGTTCTTC

J: TRBJ2-1
D: TRBD2
size: .
V: TRBV10-1
CDR3: CASSERRSASGSNEQFF
DNA: TGCGCCAGCAGTGAGAGGAGGTCGGCTAGCGGGAGCAATGAGCAGTTCTTC

J: TRBJ2-5
D: TRBD2
size: .
V: TRBV24-1
CDR3: CATSVGGAAETQYF
DNA: TGTGCCACCAGTGTGGGAGGGGCGGCTGAGACCCAGTACTTC

J: TRBJ1-1
D: TRBD1
size: .
V: TRBV24-1
CDR3: CATSDPTGSNTEAFF
DNA: TGTGCCACCAGTGACCCGACAGGGTCGAACACTGAAGCTTTCTTT

J: TRBJ2-1
D: .
size: many
V: TRBV7-3
CDR3: CASSTNPLSYEQFF
DNA: TGTGCCAGCAGCACAAACCCCCTTAGTTATGAGCAGTTCTTC

J: TRBJ2-7
D: TRBD1
size: .
V: TRBV7-2
CDR3: CASSLARTGGNRYEQYF
DNA: TGTGCCAGCAGCTTAGCGAGGACAGGGGGGAATCGCTACGAGCAGTACTTC

J: TRBJ1-2
D: .
size: many
V: TRBV19
CDR3: CASSIDRRNYGYTF
DNA: TGTGCCAGTAGTATAGATCGAAGAAACTATGGCTACACCTTC

J: TRBJ2-7
D: TRBD1
size: few
V: TRBV10-3
CDR3: CAIRGQGPYEQYF
DNA: TGTGCCATTCGAGGACAGGGCCCCTACGAGCAGTACTTC

J: TRBJ2-3
D: TRBD2
size: .
V: TRBV12-5
CDR3: CASGPGLASDTQYF
DNA: TGTGCTAGTGGTCCGGGACTAGCCTCAGATACGCAGTATTTT

J: TRBJ2-7
D: .
size: many
V: TRBV13
CDR3: CASSFGVDDYEQYF
DNA: TGTGCCAGCAGCTTCGGTGTCGACGACTACGAGCAGTACTTC

J: TRBJ1-6
D: .
size: many
V: TRBV6-2/TRBV6-3
CDR3: CASAHRVKNSPLHF
DNA: TGTGCCAGCGCACACAGGGTGAAGAATTCACCCCTCCACTTT

J: TRBJ2-1
D: .
size: .
V: TRBV5-1
CDR3: CASRLAVSSYNEQFF
DNA: TGCGCCAGCAGGTTAGCGGTGAGCTCCTACAATGAGCAGTTCTTC

J: TRBJ2-2
D: .
size: many
V: TRBV20-1
CDR3: CSARDPLLGELFF
DNA: TGCAGTGCTAGAGATCCCCTGCTCGGGGAGCTGTTTTTT

J: TRBJ2-3
D: TRBD2
size: .
V: TRBV19
CDR3: CASNSGAGVTDTQYF
DNA: TGTGCCAGTAACTCCGGGGCGGGGGTCACAGATACGCAGTATTTT

J: TRBJ1-2
D: .
size: many
V: TRBV20-1
CDR3: CSASLAGSGYTF
DNA: TGCAGTGCTAGCCTCGCAGGGTCCGGCTACACCTTC

J: TRBJ1-6
D: TRBD1
size: many
V: TRBV9
CDR3: CASSPHRGANSPLHF
DNA: TGTGCCAGCAGCCCCCACAGGGGTGCTAATTCACCCCTCCACTTT

J: TRBJ2-5
D: .
size: .
V: TRBV5-1
CDR3: CASSVSGTRETQYF
DNA: TGTGCCAGCAGCGTATCCGGGACCCGTGAGACCCAGTACTTC

J: TRBJ2-7
D: TRBD1
size: once
V: TRBV7-7
CDR3: CASSSDRGPGEQYF
DNA: TGTGCTAGCAGCTCGGACAGGGGGCCGGGGGAGCAGTACTTC